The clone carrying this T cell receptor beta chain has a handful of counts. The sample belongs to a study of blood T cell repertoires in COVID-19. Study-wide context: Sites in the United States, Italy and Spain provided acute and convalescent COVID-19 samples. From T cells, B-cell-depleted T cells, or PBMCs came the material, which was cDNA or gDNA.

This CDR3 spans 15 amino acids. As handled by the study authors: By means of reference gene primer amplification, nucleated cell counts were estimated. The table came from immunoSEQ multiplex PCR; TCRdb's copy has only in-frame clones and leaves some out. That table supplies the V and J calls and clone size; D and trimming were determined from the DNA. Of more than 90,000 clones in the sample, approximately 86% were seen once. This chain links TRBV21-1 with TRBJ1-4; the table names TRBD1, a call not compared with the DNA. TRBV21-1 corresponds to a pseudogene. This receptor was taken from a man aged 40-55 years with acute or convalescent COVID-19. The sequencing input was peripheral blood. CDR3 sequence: CASSARDSGREKLFF. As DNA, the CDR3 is TGTGCCAGCAGCGCAAGGGACAGTGGACGGGAAAAACTGTTTTTT.